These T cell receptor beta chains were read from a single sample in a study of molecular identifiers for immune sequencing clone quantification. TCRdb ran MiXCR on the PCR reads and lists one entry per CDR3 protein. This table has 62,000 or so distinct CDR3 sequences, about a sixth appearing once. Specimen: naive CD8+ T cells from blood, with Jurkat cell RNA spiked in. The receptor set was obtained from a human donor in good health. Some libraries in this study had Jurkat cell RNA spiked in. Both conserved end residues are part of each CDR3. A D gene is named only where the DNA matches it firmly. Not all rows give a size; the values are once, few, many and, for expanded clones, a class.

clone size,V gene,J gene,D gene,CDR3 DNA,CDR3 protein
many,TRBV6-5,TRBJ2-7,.,TGTGCCAGCAGTTCCGGCAGGGACGACGAGCAGTACTTC,CASSSGRDDEQYF
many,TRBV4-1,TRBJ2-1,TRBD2,TGCGCCAGCAGCCAGGGATCAGGAGCGGGAGGTTTCAATGAGCAGTTCTTC,CASSQGSGAGGFNEQFF
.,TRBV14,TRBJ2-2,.,TGTGCCAGCAGCCAAGATAGGTCGGCGGGGGCGAACACCGGGGAGCCGTTTTTT,CASSQDRSAGANTGEPFF
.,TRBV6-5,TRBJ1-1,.,TGCGCCAGCTCAAACCTACCGCCGGTTGTAAAAGCTCTCTTT,CASSNLPPVVKALF
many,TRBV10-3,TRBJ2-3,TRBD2,TGTGCCATCAGTGGCGAAGCGGGAGAGTCAGATACGCAGTATTTT,CAISGEAGESDTQYF
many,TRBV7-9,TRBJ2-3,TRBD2,TGTGCCAGCAGCTTGAGCCGGCGGGAGCTTGTAGATACGCAGTATTTT,CASSLSRRELVDTQYF
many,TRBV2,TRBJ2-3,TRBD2,TGTGCCAGCAGTGAAGGTGGGCTAGCGGGTCTAGATACGCAGTATTTT,CASSEGGLAGLDTQYF
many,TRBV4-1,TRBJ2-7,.,TGCGCCAGCAGCCACAGACTACTAAAGACCTACGAGCAGTACTTC,CASSHRLLKTYEQYF
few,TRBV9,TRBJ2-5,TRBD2,TGTGCCAGCAGCGTAGGTTCGGGAGGGCAAGAGACCCAGTACTTC,CASSVGSGGQETQYF
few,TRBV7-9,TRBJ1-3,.,TGTGCCAGCAGCTCGACAGACTCTGGAAACACCATATATTTT,CASSSTDSGNTIYF
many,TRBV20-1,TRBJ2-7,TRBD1,TGCAGTGCTAATGTGGGGACAGTCGGGCAGTACTTC,CSANVGTVGQYF
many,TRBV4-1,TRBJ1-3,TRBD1,TGCGCCAGCAGCCGCGGGGGACAGGCGCCGATCGTTGGAAACACCATATATTTT,CASSRGGQAPIVGNTIYF
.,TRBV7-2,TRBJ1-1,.,TGTGCCAGCAGCTTGGCGCCGGGGGGAGGGAACACTGAAGCTTTCTTT,CASSLAPGGGNTEAFF